This T cell receptor (beta chain) was sequenced during a study of blood T cell repertoires in COVID-19. On the study more broadly: Acute and convalescent COVID-19 samples came from the United States, Italy and Spain. T cells, B-cell-depleted T cells, or PBMCs supplied cDNA or gDNA.

Patients in Seattle were enrolled during active infection, then followed longitudinally. V shed 2 bases, J shed 3 bases, and the junction held 5 bases outside the gene matches. There are 15 residues in the CDR3. Germline CDR1 is MNHEY and CDR2 is SVGEGT. In the original processing: Nucleated cell number was recorded as an estimate derived from reference gene primer amplification. Method: immunoSEQ multiplex PCR; TCRdb's copy keeps in-frame clones and lacks some. The V and J calls and clone size come from that table; D and trimming were worked out from the DNA. The sample records about 220,000 clones, about 81% being singletons.

This clonotype was sampled from an elderly woman with COVID-19, enrolled during active disease. The sequenced sample was peripheral blood. The chain combines TRBV6-2 or TRBV6-3 with TRBJ2-5; 8 positions agree with TRBD1. CDR3 region: CASSYRDRGEETQYF. The DNA for the CDR3 is TGTGCCAGCAGTTACCGAGACAGGGGAGAAGAGACCCAGTACTTC.